Shown below are 12 T cell receptor beta chains from a single sample sequenced in a study of control samples from healthy donors and cancer patients. Some clones are missing from TCRdb's copy, which holds only in-frame ones; the method was immunoSEQ multiplex PCR. The data hold 150,000 to 200,000 clones, with approximately 92% observed a single time. Sample: blood. These receptors were obtained from a man aged 25-45 years in good health.

The V call is TRBV5-1, the J call TRBJ2-3; TRBD2 agrees at 8 bases. This CDR3 is 15 amino acids long. CDR1 is SGHRS, CDR2 YFSETQ, per germline. Germline trimming cut 2 bases from V and 3 bases from J; bases unmatched to any gene: 5. CDR3 sequence reads: CASSFSGGRTDTQYF. The DNA for the CDR3 is TGCGCCAGCAGCTTCAGCGGGGGCCGGACAGATACGCAGTATTTT. Based on the CDR3 plus reference TRBV5-1 and TRBJ2-3, the full variable domain is KAGVTQTPRYLIKTRGQQVTLSCSPISGHRSVSWYQQTPGQGLQFLFEYFSETQRNKGNFPGRFSGRQFSNSRSEMNVSTLELGDSALYLCASSFSGGRTDTQYFGPGTRLTVL.

The chain has TRBV2 and TRBJ2-2; D might be TRBD1 or TRBD2, each matching 5 bases. The CDR3 is 15 residues long. Trimming left V 3 bases short and J 0 bases short, with 8 bases between. Germline lookup yields CDR1 SNHLY and CDR2 FYNNEI. The CDR3 spells CASSELGANTGELFF. The CDR3 bases are TGTGCCAGCAGTGAGTTGGGGGCGAACACCGGGGAGCTGTTTTTT.

The chain links TRBV7-9 to TRBJ1-1; 7 bases match TRBD1. Germline CDR1 and CDR2: SEHNR and FQNEAQ (reference sequence). The trim removed 1 base at V and 7 bases at J, leaving 0 bases unmatched. This CDR3 is 12 amino acids long. CDR3 sequence: CASSLGQGEAFF. CDR3 sequence (DNA): TGTGCCAGCAGCTTAGGACAGGGTGAAGCTTTCTTT.

The chain recombines TRBV21-1 with TRBJ2-3. TRBV21-1 is a pseudogene locus. The CDR3 contains 15 residues. The CDR3 region is CASSKVGRDPDTQYF. CDR3 nucleotides: TGTGCCAGCAGCAAAGTGGGCAGGGACCCAGATACGCAGTATTTT.

The chain uses TRBV5-4 and TRBJ2-1; D uncertain. V dropped 0 bases and J dropped 5 bases, with 3 bases sitting between them. CDR3 length equals 12 residues. From germline, CDR1 is SGHNT and CDR2 YYREEE (reference sequence). The CDR3: CASSLVNNEQFF. The DNA for the CDR3 is TGTGCCAGCAGCTTGGTAAACAATGAGCAGTTCTTC.

The rearrangement uses TRBV7-2 and TRBJ2-7; D gene unclear. In germline, CDR1 is SGHTA, CDR2 FQGNSA. This CDR3 region has 14 residues. Trimming removed 1 base at V and 2 bases at J, with 9 bases between. Here the CDR3 DNA reads TGTGCCAGCAGCTTAGAGGTCAGCCCCTACGAGCAGTACTTC. Translated, it gives CASSLEVSPYEQYF.

This clone was recorded once. The chain is built from TRBV12-3 or TRBV12-4 and TRBJ1-2, with 10 bases aligning to TRBD1. The CDR3 spans 12 residues. Trimming at V came to 6 bases and at J to 8 bases, leaving 3 bases not matched to a gene. CDR3 loop: CASSRDRGGYTF. CDR3 nucleotide sequence: TGTGCCAGCAGCAGGGACAGGGGAGGCTACACCTTC.

In its sample, this clone was seen a few times. The V gene is TRBV4-2, the J gene TRBJ1-5; D not certain. CDR1 is LGHNA and CDR2 is YNFKEQ in the germline V gene. This CDR3 has 15 amino acids. V lost 0 bases and J 6 bases, leaving 12 bases between the germline ends. DNA for the CDR3: TGTGCCAGCAGCCAAGACGGCCAGCCGAGTCAGCCCCAGCATTTT. Its translation is CASSQDGQPSQPQHF.

The rearrangement uses TRBV29-1 and TRBJ2-5; 7 bases fit TRBD1. The V gene's germline CDR1 is SQVTM and CDR2 ANQGSEA. V lost 7 bases and J lost 2; bases outside the gene matches: 10. The CDR3 sequence is 14 residues long. This CDR3 reads CSADTGQMQETQYF. The CDR3 nucleotides read TGCAGCGCTGACACGGGACAGATGCAAGAGACCCAGTACTTC.

Only one count was recorded for this clone. The chain is built from TRBV27 and TRBJ1-5, with D possibly being TRBD1 (5 bases). CDR1 MNHEY and CDR2 SMNVEV come from the germline V gene (reference sequence). The CDR3 has 15 residues. V dropped 2 bases and J dropped 0 bases, with 8 bases sitting between them. The CDR3 region is CASSLLGHSNQPQHF. DNA for the CDR3: TGTGCCAGCAGTTTACTGGGGCATAGCAATCAGCCCCAGCATTTT.

The chain couples TRBV9 to TRBJ1-1; D gene uncertain. This CDR3 contains 14 residues. Germline CDR1 reads SGDLS; CDR2 reads YYNGEE. Trimming took off 0 bases at V and 1 base at J, with 7 bases between the two ends. The CDR3 region is CASSVVGENTEAFF. Here the CDR3 DNA reads TGTGCCAGCAGCGTAGTTGGCGAGAACACTGAAGCTTTCTTT.

The J gene is TRBJ1-4, the V gene TRBV9; the match to TRBD1 covers 7 bases. Germline loops: CDR1 SGDLS, CDR2 YYNGEE. The CDR3 spans 14 residues. V dropped 4 bases and J dropped 4; count of bases not matched to a gene: 4. CDR3 sequence reads: CASSSGTDNEKLFF. The CDR3, as DNA: TGTGCCAGCAGCTCCGGGACAGATAATGAAAAACTGTTTTTT.